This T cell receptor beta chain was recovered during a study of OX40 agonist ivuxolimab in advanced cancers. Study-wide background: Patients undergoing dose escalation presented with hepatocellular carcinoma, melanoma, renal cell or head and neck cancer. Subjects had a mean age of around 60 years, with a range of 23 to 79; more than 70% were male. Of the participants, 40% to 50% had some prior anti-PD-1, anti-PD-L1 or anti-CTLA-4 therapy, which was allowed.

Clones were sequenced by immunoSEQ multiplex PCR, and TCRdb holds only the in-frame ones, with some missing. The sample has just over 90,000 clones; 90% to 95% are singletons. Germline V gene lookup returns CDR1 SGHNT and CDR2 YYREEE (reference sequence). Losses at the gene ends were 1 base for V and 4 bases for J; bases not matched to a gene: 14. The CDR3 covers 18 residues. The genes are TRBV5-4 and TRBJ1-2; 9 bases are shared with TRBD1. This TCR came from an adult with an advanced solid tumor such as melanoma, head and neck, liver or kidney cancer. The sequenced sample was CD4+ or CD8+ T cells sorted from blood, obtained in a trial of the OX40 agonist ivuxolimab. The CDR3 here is CASSLPTSQGAGIYGYTF. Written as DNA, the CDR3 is TGTGCCAGCAGCTTGCCCACCTCACAGGGGGCGGGGATCTATGGCTACACCTTC.